This T cell receptor beta chain was retrieved from a study of OX40 agonist ivuxolimab in advanced cancers. Study summary: In this trial design, patients received ivuxolimab intravenously at 0.01 to 10 mg/kg every 2 weeks. A male proportion of 82.7% was recorded, with mean age around 62 years and range 23 to 79. Study-level results: Still undetermined is the antigen specificity of the expanded peripheral T cells. Average numbers of expanded clones were greater in CD8+ T cells than in CD4+.

This clone was seen just once. Its antigen is not known. Other DNA sequences in the same sample also yield this CDR3. The germline V gene encodes CDR1 MNHNY and CDR2 SVGAGI (reference sequence). This CDR3 has 14 amino acids. V lost 2 bases and J 3 bases, leaving 9 bases between the germline ends. The assay was immunoSEQ multiplex PCR, and TCRdb's table has in-frame clones only and misses some. The sample shows tens of thousands of clones, roughly 91% of them seen only once. This receptor was obtained from an adult with an advanced solid tumor such as melanoma, head and neck, liver or kidney cancer. V usage is TRBV6-6 and J usage is TRBJ2-3; D gene uncertain. This material consisted of CD4+ or CD8+ T cells sorted from blood, taken in a trial of the OX40 agonist ivuxolimab. This chain's CDR3 is CASSYPSRTDTQYF. As DNA, the CDR3 is TGTGCCAGCAGTTACCCCTCCAGAACAGATACGCAGTATTTT.